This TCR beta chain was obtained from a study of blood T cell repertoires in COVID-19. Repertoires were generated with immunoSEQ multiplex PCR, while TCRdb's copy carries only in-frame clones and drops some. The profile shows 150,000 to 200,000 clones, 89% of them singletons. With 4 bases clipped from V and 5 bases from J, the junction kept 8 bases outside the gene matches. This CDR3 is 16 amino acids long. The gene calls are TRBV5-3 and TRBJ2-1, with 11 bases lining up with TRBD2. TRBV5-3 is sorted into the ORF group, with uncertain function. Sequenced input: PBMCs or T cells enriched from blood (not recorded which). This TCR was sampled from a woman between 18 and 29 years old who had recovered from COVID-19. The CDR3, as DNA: TGTGCCAGAAGCGGGGGACTAGCGGATACCAACAATGAGCAGTTCTTC. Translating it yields CARSGGLADTNNEQFF.